The source of this T cell receptor beta chain is a study of shared clonotypes between healthy human individuals. Study-wide results and caveats: An effect of sequencing depth on clonotype sharing among donors was expected. Of the naive CD4 clonotypes, roughly 5% were shared across a few donors.

A note on this clone: What it recognizes is unknown.

Trimming removed 7 bases from V and 0 bases from J, with 9 bases in between. This CDR3 has 13 amino acids. Germline CDR1 is SNHLY and CDR2 is FYNNEI. The donors were adults (healthy and HIV-negative) with no recent acute infections or vaccinations. The run depth of the assay was deep. TCRdb's copy holds only in-frame clones and misses some; the assay was immunoSEQ multiplex PCR. The sample gives about 1 million clones, about three quarters of which show up once; less than 1.5% is in the top ten. Sequenced material: memory CD4+ T cells sorted from blood. Indicated subset: CD45RA-negative fraction. The chain combines TRBV2 with TRBJ2-5; D possibly corresponds to TRBD1 (5 bases). The receptor comes from a man between 18 and 35 years old in good health. The CDR3 coding sequence is TGTGCCAGCAAGGGGAACTACCAAGAGACCCAGTACTTC. Protein sequence: CASKGNYQETQYF.